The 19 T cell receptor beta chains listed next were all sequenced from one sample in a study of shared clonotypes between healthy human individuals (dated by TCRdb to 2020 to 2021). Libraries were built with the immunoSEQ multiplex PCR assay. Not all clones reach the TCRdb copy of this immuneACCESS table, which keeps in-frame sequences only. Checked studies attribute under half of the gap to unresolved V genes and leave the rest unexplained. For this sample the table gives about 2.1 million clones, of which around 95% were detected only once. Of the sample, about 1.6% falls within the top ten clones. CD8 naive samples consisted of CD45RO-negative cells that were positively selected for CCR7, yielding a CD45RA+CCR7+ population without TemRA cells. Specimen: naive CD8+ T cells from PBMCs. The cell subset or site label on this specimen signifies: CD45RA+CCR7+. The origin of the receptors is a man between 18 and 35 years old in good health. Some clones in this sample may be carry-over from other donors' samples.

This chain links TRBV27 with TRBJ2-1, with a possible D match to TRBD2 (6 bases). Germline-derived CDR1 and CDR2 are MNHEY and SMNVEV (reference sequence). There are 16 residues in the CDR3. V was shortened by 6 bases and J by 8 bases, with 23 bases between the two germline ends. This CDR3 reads CASRTVYISGEDEQFF. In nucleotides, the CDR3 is TGTGCCAGCAGGACCGTATATATATCGGGGGAGGATGAGCAGTTCTTC.

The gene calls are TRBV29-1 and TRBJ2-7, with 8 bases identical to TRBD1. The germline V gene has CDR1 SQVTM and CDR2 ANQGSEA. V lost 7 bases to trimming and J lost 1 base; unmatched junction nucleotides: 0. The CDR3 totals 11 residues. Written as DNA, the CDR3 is TGCAGCGGGACAGGGTCCTACGAGCAGTACTTC. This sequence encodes CSGTGSYEQYF.

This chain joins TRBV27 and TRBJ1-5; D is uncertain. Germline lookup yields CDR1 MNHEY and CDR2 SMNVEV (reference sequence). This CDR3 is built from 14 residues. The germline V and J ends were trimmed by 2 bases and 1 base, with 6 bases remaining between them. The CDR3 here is CASSLRESNQPQHF. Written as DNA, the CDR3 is TGTGCCAGCAGTTTACGGGAGAGCAATCAGCCCCAGCATTTT.

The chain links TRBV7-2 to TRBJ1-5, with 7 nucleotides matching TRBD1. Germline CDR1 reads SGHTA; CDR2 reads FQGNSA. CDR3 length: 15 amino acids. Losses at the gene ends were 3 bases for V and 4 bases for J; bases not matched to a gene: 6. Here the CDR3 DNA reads TGTGCCAGCAGCTTCTCAGCAGGGGGGAATCAGCCCCAGCATTTT. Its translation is CASSFSAGGNQPQHF.

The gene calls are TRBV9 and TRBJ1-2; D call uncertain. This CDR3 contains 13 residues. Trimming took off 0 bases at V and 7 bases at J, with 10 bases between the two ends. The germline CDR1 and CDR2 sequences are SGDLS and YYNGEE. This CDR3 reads CASSVATGVGYTF. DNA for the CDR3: TGTGCCAGCAGCGTAGCTACTGGGGTTGGCTACACCTTC. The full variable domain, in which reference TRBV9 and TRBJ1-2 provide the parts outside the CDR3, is DSGVTQTPKHLITATGQRVTLRCSPRSGDLSVYWYQQSLDQGLQFLIQYYNGEERAKGNILERFSAQQFPDLHSELNLSSLELGDSALYFCASSVATGVGYTFGSGTRLTVV.

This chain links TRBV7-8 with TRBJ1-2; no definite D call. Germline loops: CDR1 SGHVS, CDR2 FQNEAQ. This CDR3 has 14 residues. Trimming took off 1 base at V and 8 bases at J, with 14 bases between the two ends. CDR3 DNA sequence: TGTGCCAGCAGCTTAGACCGGGGTTTTGGGGGCTACACCTTC. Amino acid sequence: CASSLDRGFGGYTF.

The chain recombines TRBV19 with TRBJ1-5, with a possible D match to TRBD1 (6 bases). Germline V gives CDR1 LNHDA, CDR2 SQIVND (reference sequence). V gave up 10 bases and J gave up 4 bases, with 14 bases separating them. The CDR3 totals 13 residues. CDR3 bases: TGTGCCACCGGACAGATTGGGAATCAGCCCCAGCATTTT. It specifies CATGQIGNQPQHF.

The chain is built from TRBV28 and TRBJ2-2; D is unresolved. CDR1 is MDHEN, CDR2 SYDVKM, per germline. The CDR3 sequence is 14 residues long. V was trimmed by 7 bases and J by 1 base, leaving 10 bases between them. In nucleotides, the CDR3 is TGTGCCAGCACCCTATGGGGGAACACCGGGGAGCTGTTTTTT. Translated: CASTLWGNTGELFF.

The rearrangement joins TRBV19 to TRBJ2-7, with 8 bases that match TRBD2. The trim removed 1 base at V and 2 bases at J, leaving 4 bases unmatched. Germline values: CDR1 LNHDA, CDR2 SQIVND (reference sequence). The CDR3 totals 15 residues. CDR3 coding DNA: TGTGCCAGTAGTATAGCTACTAGCGGACCCTACGAGCAGTACTTC. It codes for CASSIATSGPYEQYF.

In DNA, the CDR3 is TGCGCCAGCAGCTCTGGAGATACTGAAGCTTTCTTT. This translates into CASSSGDTEAFF. This chain joins TRBV4-1 and TRBJ1-1; D is unresolved. The CDR3 consists of 12 residues. Germline CDR1 is MGHRA and CDR2 is YSYEKL. Trimming removed 5 bases from V and 5 bases from J, with 9 bases in between.

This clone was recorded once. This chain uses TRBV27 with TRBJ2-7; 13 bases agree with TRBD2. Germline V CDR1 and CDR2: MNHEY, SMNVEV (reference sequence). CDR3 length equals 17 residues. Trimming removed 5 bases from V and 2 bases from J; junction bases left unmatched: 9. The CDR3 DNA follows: TGTGCCAGCAGTATCGGGACTAGCGGGGCAGGGACCTACGAGCAGTACTTC. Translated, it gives CASSIGTSGAGTYEQYF.

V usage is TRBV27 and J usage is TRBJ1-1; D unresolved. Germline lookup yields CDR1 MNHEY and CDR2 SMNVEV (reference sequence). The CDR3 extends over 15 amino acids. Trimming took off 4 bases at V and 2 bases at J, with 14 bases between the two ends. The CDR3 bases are TGTGCCAGCAGTTCCCGTTTCATTGGTAACACTGAAGCTTTCTTT. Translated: CASSSRFIGNTEAFF.

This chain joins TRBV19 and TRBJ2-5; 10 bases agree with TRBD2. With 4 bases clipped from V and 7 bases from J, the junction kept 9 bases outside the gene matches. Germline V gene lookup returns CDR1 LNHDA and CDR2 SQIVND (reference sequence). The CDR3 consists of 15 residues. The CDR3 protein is CASSTSGSSYGTQYF. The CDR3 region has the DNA TGTGCCAGTAGTACTAGCGGGAGTAGCTATGGGACCCAGTACTTC.

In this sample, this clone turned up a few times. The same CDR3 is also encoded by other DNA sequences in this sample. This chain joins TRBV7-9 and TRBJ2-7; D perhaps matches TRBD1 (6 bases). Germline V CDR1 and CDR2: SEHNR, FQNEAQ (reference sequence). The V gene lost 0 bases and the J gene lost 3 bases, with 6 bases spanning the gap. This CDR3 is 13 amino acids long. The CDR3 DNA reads TGTGCCAGCAGCTTAGCGGACAGCTACGAGCAGTACTTC. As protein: CASSLADSYEQYF. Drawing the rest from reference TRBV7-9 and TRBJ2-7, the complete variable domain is DTGVSQNPRHKITKRGQNVTFRCDPISEHNRLYWYRQTLGQGPEFLTYFQNEAQLEKSRLLSDRFSAERPKGSFSTLEIQRTEQGDSAMYLCASSLADSYEQYFGPGTRLTVT.

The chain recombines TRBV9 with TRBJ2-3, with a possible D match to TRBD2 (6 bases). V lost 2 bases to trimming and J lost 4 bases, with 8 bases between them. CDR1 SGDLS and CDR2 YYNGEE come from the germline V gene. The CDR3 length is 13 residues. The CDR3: CASSVWRADTQYF. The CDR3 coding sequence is TGTGCCAGCAGCGTTTGGAGGGCAGATACGCAGTATTTT.

The CDR3 sequence: CASSHTSNEQFF. CDR3 nucleotide sequence: TGTGCCAGCAGCCATACCTCAAATGAGCAGTTCTTC. The chain joins TRBV7-8 to TRBJ2-1; D gene uncertain. Germline loops: CDR1 SGHVS, CDR2 FQNEAQ. The CDR3 runs 12 residues. Trimming took 5 bases from V and 7 from J, leaving 9 bases between them.

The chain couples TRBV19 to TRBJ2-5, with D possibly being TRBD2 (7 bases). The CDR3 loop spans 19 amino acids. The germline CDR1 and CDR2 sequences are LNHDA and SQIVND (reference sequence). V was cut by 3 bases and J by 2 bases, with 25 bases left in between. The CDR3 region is CASSMVIRGRGPVQETQYF. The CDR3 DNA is TGTGCCAGTAGTATGGTGATTAGGGGGAGGGGTCCGGTACAAGAGACCCAGTACTTC.

The DNA of the CDR3 is TGCAGCGCCCGGGACAGGGCCGCAGATACGCAGTATTTT. It encodes CSARDRAADTQYF. The chain uses TRBV29-1 and TRBJ2-3; TRBD1 matches 9 bases. Trimming removed 7 bases from V and 4 bases from J; junction bases left unmatched: 6. There are 13 residues in the CDR3. The germline V gene has CDR1 SQVTM and CDR2 ANQGSEA.

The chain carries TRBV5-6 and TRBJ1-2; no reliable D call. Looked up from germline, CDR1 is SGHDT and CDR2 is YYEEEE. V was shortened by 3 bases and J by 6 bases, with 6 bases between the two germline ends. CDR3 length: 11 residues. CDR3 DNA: TGTGCCAGCAGCTATGGTAATGGCTACACCTTC. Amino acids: CASSYGNGYTF.